The table lists the clone carrying this T cell receptor (beta chain) with many counts. What it binds is not known. The sequence runs out 3 residues before the end of the CDR3; the remainder is reconstructed from the germline J gene. Using immunoSEQ multiplex PCR, the repertoire was profiled, and TCRdb retains in-frame clones only, with some absent. The sample presents about 81,000 clones, none singletons. These data come from a study of T cell clonality in common variable immunodeficiency. Findings and caveats of the study: In common variable immunodeficiency, TCR beta chains reportedly carried fewer deletions and N-nucleotide insertions. CVID patient heterogeneity limited repertoire-clinical complication correlations.

V shed 7 bases, J shed 3 bases, and the junction held 12 bases outside the gene matches. The CDR3 spans 16 residues. The gene calls are TRBV12-3 or TRBV12-4 and TRBJ2-3, with 8 bases matching TRBD2. What was sequenced was peripheral blood mononuclear cells. The receptor was derived from a person aged 18 to 70 in good health. CDR3 loop: CASTSRGSSGTDTQYF. The sequenced part of the CDR3 DNA is TGTGCCAGCACCTCAAGGGGATCTAGCGGGACAGATACG.